This T cell receptor (beta chain) was profiled in a study of shared clonotypes between healthy human individuals. Findings of the study overall: Relative to clonotypes present in all four donors, those not shared had lower generation probabilities. The small donor group covered limited genetic and exposure diversity.

Method: immunoSEQ multiplex PCR; TCRdb's copy keeps in-frame clones and lacks some. The profile covers roughly 1,800,000 clones, with roughly 95% appearing a single time and under 1.5% taken by the ten largest. Comment on this clone: Its specificity is not known.

This CDR3 spans 16 amino acids. The V and J ends lost 4 bases and 3 bases, in that order; junction bases with no gene match: 12. Germline V gene data show CDR1 as SGHRS and CDR2 as YFSETQ. The naive CD8 population came from CD45RO-negative cells selected for CCR7, without terminally differentiated effector memory CD45RA+ cells. The chain has TRBV5-1 and TRBJ2-7; 8 bases are a match to TRBD2. The sample comprised naive CD8+ T cells sorted from blood. The TCR comes from a young man in good health. This CDR3 reads CASSIGGFAGGYEQYF. The CDR3 DNA is TGCGCCAGCAGCATTGGCGGGTTCGCGGGGGGCTACGAGCAGTACTTC.